The sequence of this TCR beta chain was determined in a study of CD8+ T cells in alopecia areata. Study at large: A 6-month off-drug phase came after tofacitinib, which had lasted 6 to 18 months.

Concerning this clone itself: Antigen specificity is unknown.

Extracted RNA was reverse transcribed, and the resulting cDNA served as sequencing template. Clones were sequenced by immunoSEQ multiplex PCR, and TCRdb holds only the in-frame ones, with some missing. The profile shows around 290,000 clones, nearly 60% of them singletons. Stated treatment: oral pan-JAK inhibitor, 5-10 mg twice daily. As part of sample collection, lesional scalp punch biopsies and peripheral blood were taken from alopecia areata patients. Study-level points and caveats: Scalp samples also yield sequences of resident alphabeta T cells from normal skin. During tofacitinib treatment, many expanded lesional clones remained in scalp and blood.

V lost 0 bases and J lost 4, with 6 bases in between. CDR3 size: 13 residues. Per the germline V gene, CDR1 is SGDLS and CDR2 is YYNGEE. This chain connects TRBV9 to TRBJ2-3, with D unclear. The sample here was CD4+ T cells sorted from blood, taken at week 24, from a patient treated with tofacitinib. This TCR was sampled from a human donor with alopecia areata. This CDR3 reads CASSVELSDTQYF. For the CDR3, the DNA is TGTGCCAGCAGCGTAGAACTTTCAGATACGCAGTATTTT. The complete variable domain, with remaining parts taken from reference TRBV9 and TRBJ2-3, reads DSGVTQTPKHLITATGQRVTLRCSPRSGDLSVYWYQQSLDQGLQFLIQYYNGEERAKGNILERFSAQQFPDLHSELNLSSLELGDSALYFCASSVELSDTQYFGPGTRLTVL.